Below are 15 T cell receptor beta chains sequenced from a single sample in a study of early T cells in non-severe SARS-CoV-2 infection. TCRdb fed the 5' RACE reads into MiXCR, producing one record per CDR3 protein. Seen here are some 80,000 distinct CDR3 sequences, roughly an eighth observed once, and the top ten hold 1.2% to 1.5%. Sequenced input: whole blood. These receptor sequences come from an adult who was a healthcare worker with PCR-confirmed SARS-CoV-2 infection or an uninfected control (not recorded which).

The J gene is TRBJ2-7, the V gene TRBV6-2 or TRBV6-3, with 7 nucleotides matching TRBD2. Trimming removed 6 bases from V and 2 bases from J; junction bases left unmatched: 7. This CDR3 spans 14 amino acids. Germline CDR1 reads MNHEY; CDR2 reads SVGEGT. CDR3 DNA sequence: TGTGCCAGCAGGCCGCATGGACTAGCCTACGAGCAGTACTTC. This translates into CASRPHGLAYEQYF.

This clonotype was seen more than once but under ten times. The V and J genes are TRBV18 and TRBJ1-3, with TRBD1 matching over 7 bases. CDR3 size: 16 residues. Germline V gene sequence: CDR1 KGHSH, CDR2 LQKENI. With V trimmed by 2 bases and J by 1 base, 5 bases remained unmatched. The DNA for the CDR3 is TGTGCCAGCTCACCATTGACAGGGAAATCTGGAAACACCATATATTTT. Translation gives CASSPLTGKSGNTIYF.

This clonotype was detected many times. The rearrangement joins TRBV13 to TRBJ2-3; D tentatively fits TRBD1 or TRBD2 (6 bases each). Germline V gene lookup returns CDR1 PRHDT and CDR2 FYEKMQ (reference sequence). The CDR3 has 20 amino acids. Trimming left V 2 bases short and J 2 bases short, with 26 bases between. The CDR3 DNA follows: TGTGCCAGCAGCTTATGGGCAGCCGGGGGCTTTCGGGACCTCACAGATACGCAGTATTTT. Translating gives CASSLWAAGGFRDLTDTQYF.

This clonotype was found many times. The chain recombines TRBV30 with TRBJ1-5; D might be TRBD1 (6 bases). Germline CDR1 is GTSNPN and CDR2 is SVGIG (reference sequence). The CDR3 extends over 12 amino acids. V dropped 4 bases and J dropped 9 bases, with 13 bases sitting between them. The CDR3 sequence: CAWNREVGPQHF. In DNA form, the CDR3 reads TGTGCCTGGAACAGGGAAGTGGGGCCCCAGCATTTT.

The table lists this clonotype with a few counts. The chain combines TRBV7-9 with TRBJ2-3, with D tentatively TRBD2 (6 bases). Germline V gene lookup returns CDR1 SEHNR and CDR2 FQNEAQ (reference sequence). V gave up 4 bases and J gave up 1 base, with 9 bases separating them. The CDR3 sequence is 14 residues long. For the CDR3, the DNA is TGTGCCAGCAGCTCTAGCGTTCGCACAGATACGCAGTATTTT. Residues: CASSSSVRTDTQYF.

This clonotype came up a few times. CDR3 region: CASSWDRQRQYF. The CDR3 DNA sequence: TGTGCCAGCAGTTGGGACAGGCAACGGCAGTACTTC. This chain links TRBV27 with TRBJ2-7, with 8 bases that match TRBD1. The CDR3 runs to 12 residues. V was clipped by 4 bases and J by 9 bases; unmatched bases: 5. Germline V CDR1 and CDR2: MNHEY, SMNVEV (reference sequence).

This clonotype was picked up a small number of times. CDR3 loop: CASKPLRGAKNIQYF. The CDR3 region has the DNA TGTGCCAGCAAGCCTCTGAGGGGGGCCAAAAACATTCAGTACTTC. The gene calls are TRBV6-2 or TRBV6-3 and TRBJ2-4; a weak D match, TRBD1 (6 bases). CDR3 length: 15 residues. V was pared by 7 bases and J by 1 base, with 14 bases between. Germline values: CDR1 MNHEY, CDR2 SVGEGT.

Worth noting for this clonotype: A much larger clone lies one base from this, so it may be a read error. The rearrangement uses TRBV30 and TRBJ2-4; D is possibly TRBD1 or TRBD2 (6 bases each). Trimming took off 2 bases at V and 0 bases at J, with 26 bases between the two ends. From germline, CDR1 is GTSNPN and CDR2 SVGIG (reference sequence). The length of the CDR3 is 20 residues. Written as DNA, the CDR3 is TGTGCCTGGAGTTGGTTAGGGGCCGGCGGTCGGGGGCCAGCCAAAAACATTCAGTACTTC. This gives the protein CAWSWLGAGGRGPAKNIQYF.

This clonotype came up many times. The chain couples TRBV30 to TRBJ1-2, with D perhaps TRBD1 (6 bases). The V end lost 3 bases, the J end lost 2 bases, and 19 bases lay between the germline ends. The CDR3 contains 16 residues. Germline V gene sequence: CDR1 GTSNPN, CDR2 SVGIG (reference sequence). CDR3 in amino acids: CAWRGQGSRGNYGYTF. In DNA, the CDR3 is TGTGCCTGGAGGGGGCAGGGGTCGCGCGGGAACTATGGCTACACCTTC.

This clonotype was seen repeatedly, ten times or more. The gene calls are TRBV10-3 and TRBJ1-2, with D possibly TRBD1 on 6 matching bases. CDR3 length: 13 amino acids. The germline gives CDR1 ENHRY, CDR2 SYGVKD. The V gene lost 8 bases and the J gene lost 6 bases, with 16 bases spanning the gap. The CDR3 region is CAIGRGGFDGYTF. DNA of the CDR3: TGTGCCATCGGGCGAGGGGGGTTCGATGGCTACACCTTC.

This clonotype came up many times. V gene TRBV11-1 combines with J gene TRBJ1-1; 7 nucleotides agree with TRBD1. In germline, CDR1 is SGHAT, CDR2 FQDESV (reference sequence). The CDR3 has 13 amino acids. With V trimmed by 6 bases and J by 6 bases, 7 bases remained unmatched. CDR3 protein: CASRETGRPEAFF. The CDR3 region has the DNA TGTGCCAGCAGGGAGACAGGGCGACCTGAAGCTTTCTTT.

This chain connects TRBV7-8 to TRBJ1-5; TRBD1 matches at 7 bases. Germline CDR1 SGHVS, CDR2 FQNEAQ. The CDR3 runs 15 residues. Trimming removed 7 bases from V and 3 bases from J; junction bases left unmatched: 9. Here the CDR3 DNA reads TGTGCCAGCACCCTACGGACAGGAGACAATCAGCCCCAGCATTTT. This sequence encodes CASTLRTGDNQPQHF.

This clonotype appeared many times. This chain uses TRBV16 with TRBJ1-6, with 7 bases that match TRBD1. This CDR3 is built from 16 residues. J was trimmed by 10 bases and V by 3 bases; bases with no gene match: 12. From germline, CDR1 is KGHSY and CDR2 FQNENV. The CDR3 is CASSQSTGPGRSPLHF. Here the CDR3 DNA reads TGTGCCAGCAGCCAGTCGACAGGGCCAGGGAGGTCACCCCTCCACTTT.

This chain connects TRBV5-1 to TRBJ2-3; TRBD2 might be the D (7 bases). The germline V and J ends were trimmed by 6 bases and 1 base, with 15 bases remaining between them. CDR3 length: 15 amino acids. The germline V gene encodes CDR1 SGHRS and CDR2 YFSETQ. The CDR3 DNA sequence: TGCGCCAGCACTGACACCGGGGGGCGCACAGATACGCAGTATTTT. Translation: CASTDTGGRTDTQYF.

The V and J genes are TRBV3-1 and TRBJ1-1; 8 bases line up with TRBD1. CDR1 LGHDT and CDR2 YNNKEL come from the germline V gene (reference sequence). V trimming: 4 bases; J trimming: 4 bases; junction bases outside the gene matches: 5. The CDR3 contains 14 residues. CDR3 amino acids: CASSPRTGSTEAFF. The CDR3 DNA is TGTGCCAGCAGCCCCCGGACAGGGAGCACTGAAGCTTTCTTT.